This T cell receptor beta chain was identified during a study of blood T cell repertoires in COVID-19. Per the original data handling: Reference gene primer amplification gave estimated nucleated cell counts. Some clones are missing from TCRdb's copy, which holds only in-frame ones; the method was immunoSEQ multiplex PCR. The V and J calls and clone size were taken over from that table, and D and trimming were inferred from the DNA. The table lists some 320,000 clones, about 92% of them singletons. V was clipped by 0 bases and J by 0 bases, with 8 bases between them. The CDR3 covers 15 residues. Per germline, CDR1 LNHNV and CDR2 YYDKDF (reference sequence).

The V and J genes are TRBV15 and TRBJ1-2; no clear D. The sample consisted of PBMCs or T cells enriched from blood (not recorded which). This receptor was obtained from a man between 60 and 75 years old who had recovered from COVID-19. DNA for the CDR3: TGTGCCACCAGCAGAGATCGTGTAGCTAACTATGGCTACACCTTC. It codes for CATSRDRVANYGYTF.